This entry is about one T cell receptor beta chain. The antigen is undetermined. The protocol was immunoSEQ multiplex PCR, while the TCRdb copy is restricted to in-frame clones and leaves out a portion. This repertoire shows around 38,000 clones, 80% to 90% found once; its top ten account for 22%. This record comes from a study of radiotherapy plus CTLA-4 blockade in lung cancer. Findings of the study overall: It was early blood T cell clone dynamics, with interferon-beta, that reportedly best predicted response.

The TCR was taken from a human donor with non-small cell lung cancer whose response to radiotherapy plus ipilimumab could not be evaluated. Material: peripheral blood, obtained from a patient treated with radiotherapy plus ipilimumab.

The CDR3 loop reads CASSTQRGGDGYTF. For the CDR3, the DNA is TGTGCCAGCAGTACCCAGAGAGGGGGAGATGGCTACACCTTC. The rearrangement uses TRBV6-5 and TRBJ1-2, with TRBD1 as a possible D gene (6 bases). The CDR3 is 14 amino acids. Germline V gene sequence: CDR1 MNHEY, CDR2 SVGAGI. Deletions cut 5 bases from V and 6 bases from J, with 16 bases between.